The 30 T cell receptor beta chains given below trace back to one sample, sequenced in a study of T cells after yellow fever vaccination. TCRdb itself ran the 5' RACE reads through MiXCR, one entry per CDR3 protein. The sample holds approximately 58,000 distinct CDR3 sequences, about 5% seen once. The starting material was PBMCs, either bulk or a sorted T-cell subset (CD4+, CD8+, memory, or dextramer-sorted; not recorded which), obtained on the day of the yellow fever booster vaccination. These receptors were obtained from a man aged 18 to 29 who received the YFV17D yellow fever vaccine.

The rearrangement links TRBV7-2 to TRBJ2-1, with 10 bases lining up with TRBD2. The CDR3 has 17 amino acids. The V segment lost 1 base and the J segment 3 bases; nucleotides outside the gene matches: 6. CDR1 is SGHTA, CDR2 FQGNSA, per germline. The CDR3 DNA sequence: TGTGCCAGCAGCTTAGATCCAGGGACTAGCGTCTACAATGAGCAGTTCTTC. Its translation is CASSLDPGTSVYNEQFF.

The chain links TRBV7-2 to TRBJ2-7; the match to TRBD1 covers 8 bases. In germline, CDR1 is SGHTA, CDR2 FQGNSA. V gave up 5 bases and J gave up 1 base; unmatched junction bases: 7. This CDR3 is built from 15 residues. Here the CDR3 DNA reads TGTGCCAGCAGCCCCACAGGGGGACGATCCTACGAGCAGTACTTC. This gives the protein CASSPTGGRSYEQYF.

This chain joins TRBV27 and TRBJ2-7, with D hard to call. This CDR3 comprises 14 residues. Trimming stripped 4 bases from V and 3 bases from J, with 13 bases between. Germline CDR1 is MNHEY and CDR2 is SMNVEV (reference sequence). CDR3 in DNA: TGTGCCAGCAGTTACCAACAGACGGGCTACGAGCAGTACGTC. As protein: CASSYQQTGYEQYV.

This clonotype was observed many times. The chain has TRBV12-3 or TRBV12-4 and TRBJ2-1; D is uncertain. V was trimmed by 3 bases and J by 2 bases, leaving 11 bases between them. The CDR3 loop spans 15 amino acids. DNA of the CDR3: TGTGCCAGCAGTTTCTCTGCAGGCACCTACAATGAGCAGTTCTTC. The encoded protein is CASSFSAGTYNEQFF.

At least ten counts were recorded for this clonotype. The chain combines TRBV6-6 with TRBJ2-7; possibly TRBD1 for D (8 bases). The CDR3 sequence is 15 residues long. In germline, CDR1 is MNHNY, CDR2 SVGAGI (reference sequence). V lost 5 bases and J lost 4, with 18 bases in between. The CDR3 DNA is TGTGCCAGCAGTACGGGTACAGGGGGGGCGTACGAGCAGTACTTC. Protein: CASSTGTGGAYEQYF.

On this clonotype: This could be a read error, since a much larger clone is one nucleotide away. This chain connects TRBV5-1 to TRBJ1-1, with D perhaps matching TRBD1 (6 bases). Trimming cost V 0 bases and J 2 bases, with 17 bases left between them. In germline, CDR1 is SGHRS, CDR2 YFSETQ. The CDR3 runs to 17 residues. The CDR3 DNA reads as TGCGCCAGCAGCTTGGGGGGCAGGGGATCAGGAAACACTGAAGCTTTCTTT. It yields the protein CASSLGGRGSGNTEAFF.

The chain couples TRBV12-3 or TRBV12-4 to TRBJ2-2, with D perhaps assigned TRBD1 or TRBD2 (5 bases each). This CDR3 has 14 amino acids. Trimming cost V 5 bases and J 3 bases, with 10 bases left between them. The CDR3 loop reads CASSGDRDTGELFF. CDR3 bases: TGTGCCAGCAGTGGGGACCGGGACACCGGGGAGCTGTTTTTT.

The chain recombines TRBV15 with TRBJ2-3; possibly TRBD2 for D (7 bases). The CDR3 runs 15 residues. Trimming shortened V by 3 bases and J by 1 base, and 11 bases separated the two germline ends. Per the germline V gene, CDR1 is LNHNV and CDR2 is YYDKDF (reference sequence). Here the CDR3 reads CATSRRGPGTDTQYF. Written as DNA, the CDR3 is TGTGCCACCAGCAGGCGGGGGCCGGGCACAGATACGCAGTATTTT. The full variable domain, its missing parts supplied by reference TRBV15 and TRBJ2-3, is DAMVIQNPRYQVTQFGKPVTLSCSQTLNHNVMYWYQQKSSQAPKLLFHYYDKDFNNEADTPDNFQSRRPNTSFCFLDIRSPGLGDTAMYLCATSRRGPGTDTQYFGPGTRLTVL.

The rearrangement links TRBV7-6 to TRBJ2-3; D gene unclear. The germline V and J ends were trimmed by 3 bases and 0 bases, with 10 bases remaining between them. The CDR3 extends over 15 amino acids. Germline-derived CDR1 and CDR2 are SGHVS and FNYEAQ. CDR3 in amino acids: CASSFGYPSTDTQYF. Written as DNA, the CDR3 is TGTGCCAGCAGCTTTGGGTATCCTAGCACAGATACGCAGTATTTT. The full variable domain, completed using reference TRBV7-6 and TRBJ2-3, is GAGVSQSPRYKVTKRGQDVALRCDPISGHVSLYWYRQALGQGPEFLTYFNYEAQQDKSGLPNDRFSAERPEGSISTLTIQRTEQRDSAMYRCASSFGYPSTDTQYFGPGTRLTVL.

This clonotype was seen more than once but under ten times. This chain uses TRBV7-2 with TRBJ1-5; no definite D call. The CDR3 is 14 amino acids. Germline V gene sequence: CDR1 SGHTA, CDR2 FQGNSA. V was cut by 1 base and J by 2 bases, with 6 bases left in between. CDR3: CASSLGRGNQPQHF. In nucleotides, the CDR3 is TGTGCCAGCAGCTTAGGGCGGGGCAATCAGCCCCAGCATTTT.

This clonotype was detected a few times. The rearrangement links TRBV9 to TRBJ2-2; 9 bases fit TRBD2. This CDR3 has 16 amino acids. Trimming removed 0 bases from V and 3 bases from J; junction bases left unmatched: 3. The V gene's germline CDR1 is SGDLS and CDR2 YYNGEE. CDR3 bases: TGTGCCAGCAGCGTAGAAGCGGGGGGCCACACCGGGGAGCTGTTTTTT. Its protein product is CASSVEAGGHTGELFF.

This clonotype was counted only a few times. This rearrangement joins TRBV14 to TRBJ2-3; D is uncertain. CDR1 and CDR2 from the germline V gene are SGHDN and FVKESK. This CDR3 is built from 13 residues. Trimming removed 3 bases at V and 6 bases at J, with 10 bases between. Here the CDR3 DNA reads TGTGCCAGCAGCCAGGGCCCCGGGGATACGCAGTATTTT. It encodes CASSQGPGDTQYF.

As regards this clonotype: A clone one base away is much larger, so this may be a read error. The chain recombines TRBV5-1 with TRBJ2-7, with a tentative D call TRBD1 (6 bases). Trimming left V 2 bases short and J 3 bases short, with 15 bases between. The CDR3 is 15 amino acids. CDR1 and CDR2 (germline): SGHRS, YFSETQ. CDR3 in amino acids: CASSFLPFRGYEQYV. The CDR3 nucleotides are TGCGCCAGCAGCTTTTTACCCTTCAGGGGCTACGAGCAGTACGTC.

The chain carries TRBV25-1 and TRBJ2-3, with 9 positions matching TRBD1. This CDR3 contains 16 residues. Per the germline V gene, CDR1 is MGHDK and CDR2 is SYGVNS. V shed 8 bases, J shed 4 bases, and the junction held 13 bases outside the gene matches. Written as DNA, the CDR3 is TGTGCCAGCCATAGTTTAAGACAGGGGGAGGCAGATACGCAGTATTTT. This codes for CASHSLRQGEADTQYF.

This clonotype was seen a handful of times. The rearrangement uses TRBV20-1 and TRBJ2-7, with D possibly being TRBD1 (8 bases). Trimming took off 6 bases at V and 3 bases at J, with 15 bases between the two ends. The CDR3 loop spans 13 amino acids. Germline V gene data show CDR1 as DFQATT and CDR2 as SNEGSKA (reference sequence). The CDR3 DNA is TGCAGTGCCGGGGGGACAGGCTACTACGAGCAGTACTTC. It encodes CSAGGTGYYEQYF.

This clonotype has a count of ten or more. The chain uses TRBV4-2 and TRBJ2-7, with 14 bases aligning to TRBD2. V shed 1 base, J shed 5 bases, and the junction held 1 base outside the gene matches. In germline, CDR1 is LGHNA, CDR2 YNFKEQ. This CDR3 spans 15 amino acids. The CDR3: CASSQAGLAGDEQYF. In DNA form, the CDR3 reads TGTGCCAGCAGCCAAGCGGGACTAGCGGGGGACGAGCAGTACTTC.

This clonotype was seen ten or more times. The rearrangement links TRBV14 to TRBJ2-5; D perhaps matches TRBD2 (6 bases). Germline V gene lookup returns CDR1 SGHDN and CDR2 FVKESK. V was cut by 1 base and J by 7 bases, with 10 bases left in between. This CDR3 comprises 13 residues. In DNA, the CDR3 is TGTGCCAGCAGCCAAGGACTAGAGGGGACCCAGTACTTC. This codes for CASSQGLEGTQYF.

This clonotype was picked up many times. This chain connects TRBV7-9 to TRBJ2-1, with no clear D. CDR1 and CDR2 (germline): SEHNR, FQNEAQ (reference sequence). The CDR3 has 10 residues. Trimming shortened V by 6 bases and J by 6 bases, and 3 bases separated the two germline ends. The CDR3 region has the DNA TGTGCCAGCAGGCTCAATGAGCAGTTCTTC. Amino acids: CASRLNEQFF.

This clonotype was picked up many times. The J gene is TRBJ2-1, the V gene TRBV7-3, with TRBD1 identical over 7 bases. The germline V gene encodes CDR1 SGHTA and CDR2 FQGTGA. Trimming removed 2 bases from V and 4 bases from J; junction bases left unmatched: 2. The CDR3 totals 14 residues. CDR3 residues: CASSLGGQYNEQFF. The CDR3 bases are TGTGCCAGCAGCTTAGGGGGACAGTACAATGAGCAGTTCTTC.

This clonotype was counted ten times or more. This chain links TRBV15 with TRBJ2-3; 7 nucleotides line up with TRBD2. The CDR3 runs to 15 residues. V lost 7 bases and J lost 2; bases outside the gene matches: 9. The V gene's germline CDR1 is LNHNV and CDR2 YYDKDF (reference sequence). CDR3 protein: CATNPRGGLTDTQYF. The CDR3 region has the DNA TGTGCCACCAACCCCCGCGGGGGACTCACAGATACGCAGTATTTT.

There are many counts of this clonotype. V gene TRBV7-9 combines with J gene TRBJ2-7; perhaps TRBD2 as D (5 bases). Germline V CDR1 and CDR2: SEHNR, FQNEAQ (reference sequence). Trimming pared 0 bases from V and 3 bases from J, leaving 15 bases between. The CDR3 length is 16 residues. For the CDR3, the DNA is TGTGCCAGCAGCTTAGCGCGGTCCCCAGAGGGCTACGAGCAGTACTTC. Translated, it gives CASSLARSPEGYEQYF. Combining the CDR3 with reference TRBV7-9 and TRBJ2-7 gives the whole variable domain DTGVSQNPRHKITKRGQNVTFRCDPISEHNRLYWYRQTLGQGPEFLTYFQNEAQLEKSRLLSDRFSAERPKGSFSTLEIQRTEQGDSAMYLCASSLARSPEGYEQYFGPGTRLTVT.

The gene calls are TRBV12-3 or TRBV12-4 and TRBJ2-1; D ambiguous. V was shortened by 5 bases and J by 7 bases, with 9 bases between the two germline ends. CDR3 size: 12 residues. CDR3 nucleotide sequence: TGTGCCAGCAGTCAGTATTATAATGAGCAGTTCTTC. It is translated as CASSQYYNEQFF.

This clonotype was recorded many times. This chain uses TRBV4-3 with TRBJ2-7; D unclear. Trimming shortened V by 0 bases and J by 0 bases, and 15 bases separated the two germline ends. CDR3 length: 17 amino acids. Germline V gene lookup returns CDR1 LGHNA and CDR2 YSLEER. DNA for the CDR3: TGCGCCAGCAGCCAAGATATTCCCCCGACCATCTCCTACGAGCAGTACGTC. Translating gives CASSQDIPPTISYEQYV.

This clonotype was observed a few times. V and J are TRBV7-9 and TRBJ1-2; a weak D match, TRBD1 (5 bases). Germline CDR1 SEHNR, CDR2 FQNEAQ (reference sequence). V lost 0 bases, J lost 0 bases, and 14 bases lay in between. The CDR3 spans 17 residues. The CDR3 bases are TGTGCCAGCAGCTTAGCGTCAAGGGACGGAGCTAACTATGGCTACACCTTC. This codes for CASSLASRDGANYGYTF.

This clonotype came up many times. The rearrangement links TRBV29-1 to TRBJ1-1; D remains unclear. Germline CDR1 and CDR2: SQVTM and ANQGSEA. V was trimmed by 7 bases and J by 1 base, leaving 13 bases between them. This CDR3 is built from 13 residues. CDR3 amino acids: CSARPPGNTEAFF. The CDR3 DNA reads as TGCAGCGCCCGACCCCCAGGGAACACTGAAGCTTTCTTT. Full variable domain (outside the CDR3, taken from reference TRBV29-1 and TRBJ1-1): SAVISQKPSRDICQRGTSLTIQCQVDSQVTMMFWYRQQPGQSLTLIATANQGSEATYESGFVIDKFPISRPNLTFSTLTVSNMSPEDSSIYLCSARPPGNTEAFFGQGTRLTVV.

For this clonotype: The conserved phenylalanine or tryptophan is not found at the CDR3 terminus, so this likely reflects a read error. The J gene is TRBJ2-3, the V gene TRBV9, with D maybe TRBD2 (6 bases). Trimming stripped 5 bases from V and 0 bases from J, with 13 bases between. There are 15 residues in the CDR3. The germline gives CDR1 SGDLS, CDR2 YYNGEE. The CDR3: CASSESGTSTDTQYI. The CDR3 DNA is TGTGCCAGCAGTGAGTCCGGGACTAGCACAGATACGCAGTATATT.

The chain links TRBV9 to TRBJ2-2; the D gene could be TRBD1 or TRBD2 (5 bases each). The germline V gene has CDR1 SGDLS and CDR2 YYNGEE. This CDR3 region has 15 residues. V lost 1 base, J lost 7 bases, and 14 bases lay in between. The chain's CDR3 is CASSVFGTPDGELFF. CDR3 nucleotides: TGTGCCAGCAGCGTATTTGGGACGCCGGACGGGGAGCTGTTTTTT.

The rearrangement joins TRBV5-4 to TRBJ1-1; 7 bases are a match to TRBD1. CDR3 length: 15 residues. Germline V gives CDR1 SGHNT, CDR2 YYREEE (reference sequence). The junction had 4 bases not matched to a gene; V was cut back by 2 bases and J by 0 bases. The chain's CDR3 is CASSLGQELNTEAFF. The CDR3 DNA reads as TGTGCCAGCAGCTTAGGACAGGAGTTGAACACTGAAGCTTTCTTT.

The rearrangement links TRBV7-2 to TRBJ2-1; either TRBD1 or TRBD2 may fit D (5 bases each). The CDR3 covers 14 residues. Germline V lookup: CDR1 SGHTA, CDR2 FQGNSA. The V gene lost 5 bases and the J gene lost 2 bases, with 10 bases spanning the gap. The CDR3 nucleotides are TGTGCCAGCAGCCCAACGGGACCCTACAATGAGCAGTTCTTC. Translating it yields CASSPTGPYNEQFF.

The rearrangement links TRBV18 to TRBJ2-1, with unresolved D. CDR1 is KGHSH and CDR2 is LQKENI in the germline V gene. V shed 3 bases and J shed 6 bases, with 15 bases lying between them. The CDR3 runs to 15 residues. CDR3 residues: CASSPGPPPGNEQFF. Here the CDR3 DNA reads TGTGCCAGCTCACCCGGACCACCACCCGGCAATGAGCAGTTCTTC.